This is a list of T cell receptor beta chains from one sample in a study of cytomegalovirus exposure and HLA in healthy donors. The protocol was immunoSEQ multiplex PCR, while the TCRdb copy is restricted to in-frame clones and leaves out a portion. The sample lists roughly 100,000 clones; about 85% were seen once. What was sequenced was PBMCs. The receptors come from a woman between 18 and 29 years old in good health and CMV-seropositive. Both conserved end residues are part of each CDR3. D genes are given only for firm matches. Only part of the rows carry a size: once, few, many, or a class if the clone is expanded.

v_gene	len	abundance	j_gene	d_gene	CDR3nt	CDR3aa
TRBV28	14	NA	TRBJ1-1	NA	TGTGCCAGCACCCGGGGAGGGGCGAACACTGAAGCTTTCTTT	CASTRGGANTEAFF
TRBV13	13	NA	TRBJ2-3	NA	TGTGCCAGCTGTCTTCGGAGCACAGATACGCAGTATTTT	CASCLRSTDTQYF
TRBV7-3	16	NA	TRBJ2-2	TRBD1	TGTGCCAGCAGCCATGGGAGAGGGGGCCTAAGCGGGGAGCTGTTTTTT	CASSHGRGGLSGELFF
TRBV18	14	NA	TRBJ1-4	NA	TGTGCCAGCTCACCTGAGACAGAGAATGAAAAACTGTTTTTT	CASSPETENEKLFF
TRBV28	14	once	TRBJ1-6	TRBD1	TGTGCCAGCAGCCCGACAGGGGATCTGTCACCCCTCCACTTT	CASSPTGDLSPLHF
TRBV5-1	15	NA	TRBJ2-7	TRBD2	TGCGCCAGCAGCTTGGAGCCAGCGGGAGTCTACGAGCAGTACTTC	CASSLEPAGVYEQYF
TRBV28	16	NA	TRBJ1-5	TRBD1	TGTGCCAGCAGGAGACCGGGACAGGGGGTGTATCAGCCCCAGCATTTT	CASRRPGQGVYQPQHF
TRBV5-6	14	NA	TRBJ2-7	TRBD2	TGTGCCAGCAGCACCGGGACTAGCGGGAGAGCGGGAGACTTC	CASSTGTSGRAGDF
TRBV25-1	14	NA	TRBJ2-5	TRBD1	TGTGCCAGCAGTGGGGACAGGGGTTGGGAGACCCAGTACTTC	CASSGDRGWETQYF
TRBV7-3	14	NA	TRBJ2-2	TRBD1	TGTGCCAGCAGCTTACACAGGGGAGCCGGGGAGCTGTTTTTT	CASSLHRGAGELFF
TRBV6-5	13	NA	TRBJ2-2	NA	TGTGCCAGCAGCGGCAATGAGGCCGGGGAGCTGTTTTTT	CASSGNEAGELFF
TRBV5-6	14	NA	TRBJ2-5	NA	TGTGCCAGCAGCTCACGTCACGGGTTGGAGACCCAGTACTTC	CASSSRHGLETQYF
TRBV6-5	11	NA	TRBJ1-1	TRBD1	TGTGCCAGCAGCTCTCCTATGGGACAGACCTTT	CASSSPMGQTF
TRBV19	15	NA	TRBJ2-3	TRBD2	TGTGCCAGTAAGGCTAGCGGGTCCCTCACAGATACGCAGTATTTT	CASKASGSLTDTQYF
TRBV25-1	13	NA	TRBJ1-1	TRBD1	TGTGCCAGCAGCGGAACAGGGGTCACTGAAGCTTTCTTT	CASSGTGVTEAFF
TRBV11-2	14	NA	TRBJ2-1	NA	TGTGCCAGCAGCTTCGGGACAAGTTACAATGAGCAGTTCTTC	CASSFGTSYNEQFF
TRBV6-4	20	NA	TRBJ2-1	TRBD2	TGTGCCAGCAGTAAGCAGCCCGGGACTAGCGGGGGTCCAAATAGGGATGAGCAGTTCTTC	CASSKQPGTSGGPNRDEQFF
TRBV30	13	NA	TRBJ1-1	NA	TGTGCCGTAACCGGACAGTTAAACACTGAAGCTTTCTTT	CAVTGQLNTEAFF
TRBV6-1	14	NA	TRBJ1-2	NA	TGTGCCAGCAGTGAAGCTGGGCAGGGCTATGGCTACACCTTC	CASSEAGQGYGYTF
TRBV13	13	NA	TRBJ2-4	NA	TGTGCCAGCAGTCCCACTCGACTGGGCATTCAGTACTTC	CASSPTRLGIQYF
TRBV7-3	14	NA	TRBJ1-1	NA	TGTGCCAGCAGCTTACGGGGGGGCTACACTGAAGCTTTCTTT	CASSLRGGYTEAFF
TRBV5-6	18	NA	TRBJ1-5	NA	TGTGCCAGCAGCTTGAGTAGGCTGGGCCGGGGAATCAATCAGCCCCAGCATTTT	CASSLSRLGRGINQPQHF
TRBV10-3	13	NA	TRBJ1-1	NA	TGTGCCATCAAGGGGTGGCGAGACACTGAAGCTTTCTTT	CAIKGWRDTEAFF
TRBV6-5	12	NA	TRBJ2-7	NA	TGTGCCAGCAGCCTAGACAGGTACGAGCAGTACTTC	CASSLDRYEQYF
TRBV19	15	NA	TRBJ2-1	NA	TGTGCCAGTAGCCTGAGACTAGTCGGGCGCAATGAGCAGTTCTTC	CASSLRLVGRNEQFF
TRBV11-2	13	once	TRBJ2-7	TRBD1	TGTGCCAGCAGCTTACTCGACAGGGGCGAGCAGTACTTC	CASSLLDRGEQYF
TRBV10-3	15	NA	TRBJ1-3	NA	TGTGCCATCAGTGACAGACAGACGGCCGGAAACACCATATATTTT	CAISDRQTAGNTIYF
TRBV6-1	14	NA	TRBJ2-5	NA	TGTGCCAGCAAGCCAGGGCCGGCGTCAGAGACCCAGTACTTC	CASKPGPASETQYF
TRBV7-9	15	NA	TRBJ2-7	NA	TGTGCCAGCAGCTTTCCGGATCGGAGAAACTACGAGCAGTACTTC	CASSFPDRRNYEQYF
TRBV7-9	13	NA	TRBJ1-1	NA	TGTGCCAGCAGCTTAGTCCAGAACACTGAAGCTTTCTTT	CASSLVQNTEAFF